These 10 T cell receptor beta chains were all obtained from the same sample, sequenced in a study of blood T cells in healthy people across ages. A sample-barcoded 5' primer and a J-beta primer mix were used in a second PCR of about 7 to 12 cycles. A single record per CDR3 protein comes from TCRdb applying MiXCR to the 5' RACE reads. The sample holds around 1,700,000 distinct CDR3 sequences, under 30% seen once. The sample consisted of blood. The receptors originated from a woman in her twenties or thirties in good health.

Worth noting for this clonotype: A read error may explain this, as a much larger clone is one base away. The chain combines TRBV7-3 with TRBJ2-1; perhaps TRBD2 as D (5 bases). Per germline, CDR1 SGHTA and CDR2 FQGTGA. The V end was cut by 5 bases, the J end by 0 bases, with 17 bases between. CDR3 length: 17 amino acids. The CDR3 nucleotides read TGTGCCAGCAGCCCCCGGCCGGGGTCCAGCTCCTACAATGAGCAGTTCTTC. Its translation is CASSPRPGSSSYNEQFF. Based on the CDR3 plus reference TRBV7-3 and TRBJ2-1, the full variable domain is GAGVSQTPSNKVTEKGKYVELRCDPISGHTALYWYRQSLGQGPEFLIYFQGTGAADDSGLPNDRFFAVRPEGSVSTLKIQRTERGDSAVYLCASSPRPGSSSYNEQFFGPGTRLTVL.

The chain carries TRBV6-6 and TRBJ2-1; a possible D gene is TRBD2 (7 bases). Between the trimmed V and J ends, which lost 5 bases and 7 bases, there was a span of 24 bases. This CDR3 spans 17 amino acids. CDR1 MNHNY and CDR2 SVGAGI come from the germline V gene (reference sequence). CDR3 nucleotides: TGTGCCAGCAGTCCAGGGGACTGGCGGGAGTCCAGAAATGAGCAGTTCTTC. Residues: CASSPGDWRESRNEQFF.

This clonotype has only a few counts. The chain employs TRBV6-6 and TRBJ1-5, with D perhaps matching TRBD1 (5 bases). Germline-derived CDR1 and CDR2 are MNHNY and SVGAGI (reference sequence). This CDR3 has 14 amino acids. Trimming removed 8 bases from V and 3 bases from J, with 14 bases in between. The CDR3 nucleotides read TGTGCCAGCGTACAGAGGGGCCCCAATCAGCCCCAGCATTTT. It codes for CASVQRGPNQPQHF.

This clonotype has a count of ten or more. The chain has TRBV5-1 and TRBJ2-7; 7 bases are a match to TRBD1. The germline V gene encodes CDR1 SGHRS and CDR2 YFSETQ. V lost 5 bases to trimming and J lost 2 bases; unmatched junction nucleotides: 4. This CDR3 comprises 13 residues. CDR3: CASRGDRTYEQYF. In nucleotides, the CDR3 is TGCGCCAGCAGGGGGGACAGAACCTACGAGCAGTACTTC.

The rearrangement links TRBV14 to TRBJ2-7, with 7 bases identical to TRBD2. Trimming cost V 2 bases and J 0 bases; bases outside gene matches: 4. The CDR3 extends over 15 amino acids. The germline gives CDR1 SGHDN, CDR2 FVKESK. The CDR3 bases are TGTGCCAGCAGCCAACGCGGGAGTTACTCCTACGAGCAGTACTTC. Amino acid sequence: CASSQRGSYSYEQYF.

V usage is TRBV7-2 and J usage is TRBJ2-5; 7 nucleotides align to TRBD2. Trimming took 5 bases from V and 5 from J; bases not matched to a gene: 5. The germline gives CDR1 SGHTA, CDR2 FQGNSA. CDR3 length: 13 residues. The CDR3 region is CASSGLVRETQYF. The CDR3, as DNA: TGTGCCAGCAGCGGACTAGTCAGGGAGACCCAGTACTTC.

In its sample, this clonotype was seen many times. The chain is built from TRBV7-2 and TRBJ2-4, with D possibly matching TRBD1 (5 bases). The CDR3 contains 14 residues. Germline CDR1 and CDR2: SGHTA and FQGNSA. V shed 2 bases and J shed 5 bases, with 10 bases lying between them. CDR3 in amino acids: CASSLTGTENIQYF. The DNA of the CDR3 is TGTGCCAGCAGCTTAACAGGCACTGAAAACATTCAGTACTTC.

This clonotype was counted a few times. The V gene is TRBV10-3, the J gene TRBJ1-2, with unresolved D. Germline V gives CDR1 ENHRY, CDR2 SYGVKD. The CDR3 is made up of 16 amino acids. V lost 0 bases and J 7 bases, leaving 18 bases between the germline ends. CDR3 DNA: TGTGCCATCAGTGAGTCCCCCGCGGGAAGAGTTTCTGGCTACACCTTC. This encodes CAISESPAGRVSGYTF.

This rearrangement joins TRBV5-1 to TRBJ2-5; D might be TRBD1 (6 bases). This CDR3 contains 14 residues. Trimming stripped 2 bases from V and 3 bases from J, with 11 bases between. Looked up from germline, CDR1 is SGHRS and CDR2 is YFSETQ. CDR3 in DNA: TGCGCCAGCAGCTTCGACAGGACCAAAGAGACCCAGTACTTC. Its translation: CASSFDRTKETQYF.

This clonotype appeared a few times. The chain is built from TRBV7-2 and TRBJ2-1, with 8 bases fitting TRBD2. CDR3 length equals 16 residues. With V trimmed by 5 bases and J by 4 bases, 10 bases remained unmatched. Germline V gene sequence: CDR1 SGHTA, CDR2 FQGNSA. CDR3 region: CASSNPGTRSYNEQFF. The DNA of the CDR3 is TGTGCCAGCAGCAATCCCGGGACTAGATCTTACAATGAGCAGTTCTTC.